This T cell receptor (beta chain) was obtained from a study of T-cell reconstitution after alpha-beta-depleted transplantation in children. Study conclusions and caveats: Once a year had passed after transplant, T-cell counts and diversity came mostly from newly produced T cells.

Preparation of the TCRbeta library was carried out with unique molecular identifiers. TCRdb used MiXCR to reprocess the PCR reads, holding one entry per CDR3 protein. There are about 170,000 distinct CDR3 sequences in the sample; around 10% occur only once, and about 12% lies in the top ten. This CDR3 is built from 16 residues. V gave up 1 base and J gave up 2 bases, with 15 bases separating them. Germline CDR1 and CDR2: LNHNV and YYDKDF (reference sequence). Ten or more counts support this clonotype. Its antigen is unknown. V and J are TRBV15 and TRBJ2-7; D may correspond to TRBD1 or TRBD2 (5 bases each). This sequence was found in a boy younger than 10 with acute myeloid leukemia, due to receive a stem cell transplant. This specimen consisted of PBMCs, obtained before TCRalphabeta/CD19-depleted stem cell transplant. The CDR3 DNA is TGTGCCACCAGCAGAGGTTCCGGGACGGACCCCTACGAGCAGTACTTC. It is translated as CATSRGSGTDPYEQYF. The entire variable domain, with the rest obtained from reference TRBV15 and TRBJ2-7, is as follows: DAMVIQNPRYQVTQFGKPVTLSCSQTLNHNVMYWYQQKSSQAPKLLFHYYDKDFNNEADTPDNFQSRRPNTSFCFLDIRSPGLGDTAMYLCATSRGSGTDPYEQYFGPGTRLTVT.